The 18 T cell receptor beta chains listed next were all sequenced from one sample in a study of T cells in Graves' hyperthyroidism and ophthalmopathy. The investigators amplified TCR beta CDR3 regions from RNA transcripts. HTBI primers drove first-round RT-PCR of the TCR CDR3. Via MiXCR, TCRdb re-called the multiplex PCR reads, giving one row per CDR3 protein. The data contain approximately 640,000 distinct CDR3 sequences, approximately 15% of them singletons. The sample comprised blood. The source of these receptors is a man in his forties or fifties with Graves' hyperthyroidism.

The V call is TRBV29-1, the J call TRBJ1-5; D is possibly TRBD1 (6 bases). The CDR3 loop spans 14 amino acids. V lost 7 bases and J 1 base, leaving 14 bases between the germline ends. The germline V gene has CDR1 SQVTM and CDR2 ANQGSEA. The CDR3 spells CSEIQGVSNQPQHF. Written as DNA, the CDR3 is TGCAGCGAAATACAGGGAGTGAGCAATCAGCCCCAGCATTTT.

This chain uses TRBV7-2 with TRBJ1-4, with D possibly being TRBD1 (5 bases). V was trimmed by 0 bases and J by 4 bases, leaving 12 bases between them. This CDR3 contains 16 residues. The germline CDR1 and CDR2 sequences are SGHTA and FQGNSA. The CDR3 spells CASSLAAQGRNEKLFF. The CDR3 region has the DNA TGTGCCAGCAGCTTAGCTGCTCAGGGTCGTAATGAAAAACTGTTTTTT.

The sample holds many counts of this clonotype. This sequence joins TRBV11-2 and TRBJ1-4, with D maybe TRBD1 (5 bases). With 5 bases removed from V and 8 bases from J, the gap between germline ends came to 18 bases. Germline CDR1 is SGHAT and CDR2 is FQNNGV. The CDR3 is made up of 15 amino acids. The CDR3 loop is CASSTLSGGGEKLFF. The CDR3 DNA sequence: TGTGCCAGCAGCACACTATCTGGGGGTGGGGAAAAACTGTTTTTT.

The V and J genes are TRBV9 and TRBJ2-3; possibly TRBD1 for D (6 bases). This CDR3 is built from 17 residues. Trimming pared 3 bases from V and 2 bases from J, leaving 19 bases between. Germline V lookup: CDR1 SGDLS, CDR2 YYNGEE. CDR3 sequence: CASSAPLKGGHTDTQYF. Written as DNA, the CDR3 is TGTGCCAGCAGCGCCCCCTTAAAAGGGGGACACACAGATACGCAGTATTTT.

In its sample, this clonotype was seen a few times. The chain employs TRBV20-1 and TRBJ2-7; 9 bases fit TRBD2. V shed 2 bases and J 2 bases; nucleotides not matched to a gene: 7. The CDR3 length is 15 residues. CDR1 and CDR2 from the germline V gene are DFQATT and SNEGSKA (reference sequence). DNA of the CDR3: TGCAGTGCTAGACTAGCGGGAACTATAACCTACGAGCAGTACTTC. Translated, it gives CSARLAGTITYEQYF.

This chain joins TRBV6-1 and TRBJ1-4; a possible D gene is TRBD1 (6 bases). CDR3 size: 17 residues. Germline CDR1 reads MNHNS; CDR2 reads SASEGT. V was shortened by 6 bases and J by 2 bases, with 19 bases between the two germline ends. The CDR3 nucleotides read TGTGCCAGCAGAAACCTTCACAGGGATCAGACTAATGAAAAACTGTTTTTT. It is translated as CASRNLHRDQTNEKLFF.

This clonotype was detected ten times or more. The chain recombines TRBV10-3 with TRBJ1-2; D is unclear. The CDR3 extends over 15 amino acids. CDR1 is ENHRY and CDR2 is SYGVKD in the germline V gene. V lost 2 bases and J 4 bases, leaving 14 bases between the germline ends. The DNA of the CDR3 is TGTGCCATCAGTGAGACCCTCAACGGGGTCTATGGCTACACCTTC. Residues: CAISETLNGVYGYTF.

In its sample, this clonotype was seen many times. The chain carries TRBV5-1 and TRBJ2-5; TRBD2 agrees at 8 bases. The CDR3 length is 14 residues. Trimming at V came to 2 bases and at J to 2 bases, leaving 2 bases not matched to a gene. Looked up from germline, CDR1 is SGHRS and CDR2 is YFSETQ. The CDR3 DNA follows: TGCGCCAGCAGCTTTACTAGCGGACAAGAGACCCAGTACTTC. This gives the protein CASSFTSGQETQYF.

V and J are TRBV11-2 and TRBJ2-1, with 9 bases aligning to TRBD2. The V gene's germline CDR1 is SGHAT and CDR2 FQNNGV. The ends lost 1 base at V and 7 bases at J; junction bases unmatched: 5. This CDR3 has 15 residues. The CDR3 reads CASSLAGSGRNEQFF. The CDR3 bases are TGTGCCAGCAGCTTAGCCGGTAGCGGGAGAAATGAGCAGTTCTTC. Drawing the rest from reference TRBV11-2 and TRBJ2-1, the complete variable domain is EAGVAQSPRYKIIEKRQSVAFWCNPISGHATLYWYQQILGQGPKLLIQFQNNGVVDDSQLPKDRFSAERLKGVDSTLKIQPAKLEDSAVYLCASSLAGSGRNEQFFGPGTRLTVL.

This clonotype was seen only a few times. The chain couples TRBV4-3 to TRBJ2-7; unclear D gene. CDR3 length equals 14 residues. Trimming took off 0 bases at V and 0 bases at J, with 6 bases between the two ends. CDR1 is LGHNA and CDR2 is YSLEER in the germline V gene. The DNA for the CDR3 is TGCGCCAGCAGCCAAGAGACGGTCTCCTACGAGCAGTACTTC. This encodes CASSQETVSYEQYF.

This clonotype came up many times. The chain has TRBV30 and TRBJ2-5; 8 bases align to TRBD1. Germline values: CDR1 GTSNPN, CDR2 SVGIG (reference sequence). The V segment lost 2 bases and the J segment 3 bases; nucleotides outside the gene matches: 5. CDR3 length: 14 amino acids. The CDR3 DNA reads as TGTGCCTGGAGTCGGGGGACAGGCAAAGAGACCCAGTACTTC. Translating it yields CAWSRGTGKETQYF.

This rearrangement joins TRBV27 to TRBJ1-2, with 12 bases lining up with TRBD1. In germline, CDR1 is MNHEY, CDR2 SMNVEV (reference sequence). The CDR3 has 15 amino acids. Trimming removed 5 bases from V and 8 bases from J; junction bases left unmatched: 9. The CDR3 spells CASSGDRGLVRGYTF. CDR3 in DNA: TGTGCCAGCAGTGGGGACAGGGGGCTGGTTAGGGGCTACACCTTC.

The gene calls are TRBV10-3 and TRBJ1-5, with D possibly TRBD1 on 5 matching bases. Trimming pared 3 bases from V and 3 bases from J, leaving 6 bases between. The germline V gene has CDR1 ENHRY and CDR2 SYGVKD. The CDR3 has 13 residues. CDR3 sequence reads: CAISDRDNQPQHF. The CDR3 bases are TGTGCCATCAGTGACAGGGACAATCAGCCCCAGCATTTT.

The gene calls are TRBV20-1 and TRBJ2-7, with no clear D. The length of the CDR3 is 14 residues. The germline V and J ends were trimmed by 0 bases and 0 bases, with 9 bases remaining between them. Germline CDR1 is DFQATT and CDR2 is SNEGSKA (reference sequence). The DNA for the CDR3 is TGCAGTGCTAGAGATCACGGTAGCTCCTACGAGCAGTACTTC. It encodes CSARDHGSSYEQYF.

The V call is TRBV20-1, the J call TRBJ1-5, with D unclear. Germline CDR1 and CDR2: DFQATT and SNEGSKA (reference sequence). V gave up 0 bases and J gave up 4 bases, with 16 bases separating them. CDR3 length: 16 amino acids. The CDR3 sequence: CSARDMRGGPNQPQHF. The CDR3 region has the DNA TGCAGTGCTAGAGATATGCGAGGAGGGCCAAATCAGCCCCAGCATTTT.

This clonotype was observed at least ten times. CDR3 nucleotides: TGTGCCAGCAGCTTAGCGGGGGGGGTTTATGAGCAGTTCTTC. This gives the protein CASSLAGGVYEQFF. This rearrangement joins TRBV7-9 to TRBJ2-1, with TRBD2 identical over 7 bases. There are 14 residues in the CDR3. Germline-derived CDR1 and CDR2 are SEHNR and FQNEAQ (reference sequence). Unmatched junction bases numbered 4, after V lost 0 bases and J lost 8 bases.

As to this clonotype: The missing conserved phenylalanine or tryptophan at the end of this CDR3 makes a read error likely. The chain joins TRBV7-9 to TRBJ2-1, with D maybe TRBD2 (5 bases). V was clipped by 1 base and J by 5 bases, with 9 bases between them. The CDR3 covers 14 residues. Germline V gene sequence: CDR1 SEHNR, CDR2 FQNEAQ (reference sequence). The CDR3 reads CASSLVPGNNEQFS. CDR3 in DNA: TGTGCCAGCAGCTTAGTTCCGGGGAACAATGAGCAGTTCTCC.

This clonotype was observed many times. The chain employs TRBV29-1 and TRBJ1-1; D is ambiguous. Trimming shortened V by 7 bases and J by 3 bases, and 18 bases separated the two germline ends. The CDR3 loop spans 14 amino acids. The germline gives CDR1 SQVTM, CDR2 ANQGSEA. The chain's CDR3 is CSATLSLGYTEAFF. In nucleotides, the CDR3 is TGCAGCGCAACGCTATCCTTGGGATACACTGAAGCTTTCTTT.